A selection of T cell receptor beta chains follows, all from one sample in a study of post-analysis software for immune sequencing data. TCRdb fed the PCR reads into MiXCR, producing one record per CDR3 protein. Counted here are some 690,000 distinct CDR3 sequences, around 27% occurring once; the ten biggest clones make up around 0.6%. Sequencing used blood. The receptors derive from a girl between 10 and 17 years old with multiple sclerosis. The CDR3 runs from the conserved cysteine through the conserved F or W. The order of the fields is clone size, V gene, D gene, J gene, CDR3 DNA, CDR3 protein. D genes are given only for firm matches. Expanded clones are given a class, and other clones once, few, many or no size at all.

abundance: NA; v_gene: TRBV6-6; d_gene: NA; j_gene: TRBJ1-2; CDR3nt: TGTGCCAGCAGTTCCGTACAGGTCCTCATTAACTATGGCTACACCTTC; CDR3aa: CASSSVQVLINYGYTF
abundance: few; v_gene: TRBV20-1; d_gene: TRBD2; j_gene: TRBJ2-3; CDR3nt: TGCAGTGCTAGCGTCGGGACTAGCGGGCGGGGCACGCAGTATTTT; CDR3aa: CSASVGTSGRGTQYF
abundance: NA; v_gene: TRBV12-3/TRBV12-4; d_gene: NA; j_gene: TRBJ1-3; CDR3nt: TGTGCCAGCAGTTCCCGGGTCCCCGAACCGAGAAACACCATATATTTT; CDR3aa: CASSSRVPEPRNTIYF
abundance: NA; v_gene: TRBV20-1; d_gene: NA; j_gene: TRBJ1-2; CDR3nt: TGCAGTGCTAGAGAGCCTAACTATGGCTACACCTTC; CDR3aa: CSAREPNYGYTF
abundance: few; v_gene: TRBV6-5; d_gene: TRBD2; j_gene: TRBJ2-7; CDR3nt: TGTGCCAGCAGTTACAACCTAGCGGGAGGGCCCTACGAGCAGTACTTC; CDR3aa: CASSYNLAGGPYEQYF
abundance: NA; v_gene: TRBV20-1; d_gene: TRBD1; j_gene: TRBJ1-4; CDR3nt: TGCAGTGCAACGACAGGGAGGGGTGAAAAACTGTTTTTT; CDR3aa: CSATTGRGEKLFF
abundance: NA; v_gene: TRBV2; d_gene: NA; j_gene: TRBJ2-7; CDR3nt: TGTGCCAGCAGTGATCTGGACAGCTACGAGCAGTACTTC; CDR3aa: CASSDLDSYEQYF
abundance: few; v_gene: TRBV7-9; d_gene: TRBD2; j_gene: TRBJ2-1; CDR3nt: TGTGCCAGCAGCTCCCGGACTAGCGGGAGGGCCGGTGAGCAGTTCTTC; CDR3aa: CASSSRTSGRAGEQFF
abundance: NA; v_gene: TRBV10-3; d_gene: TRBD2; j_gene: TRBJ2-3; CDR3nt: TGTGCCATCAGTGTTCGTAGCGGGAAATACACAGATACGCAGTATTTT; CDR3aa: CAISVRSGKYTDTQYF
abundance: NA; v_gene: TRBV27; d_gene: NA; j_gene: TRBJ2-7; CDR3nt: TGTGCCAGCAGTAGGGGTTCGACTGGGGGCTACGAGCAGTACTTC; CDR3aa: CASSRGSTGGYEQYF
abundance: NA; v_gene: TRBV7-9; d_gene: TRBD1; j_gene: TRBJ2-1; CDR3nt: TGTGCCAGCAGCTCCGAGGGGGCGGACCACTACAATGAGCAGTTCTTC; CDR3aa: CASSSEGADHYNEQFF
abundance: NA; v_gene: TRBV29-1; d_gene: TRBD1; j_gene: TRBJ1-5; CDR3nt: TGCAGCGTTGCAGGGGGCGCGAATCAGCCCCAGCATTTT; CDR3aa: CSVAGGANQPQHF
abundance: few; v_gene: TRBV7-2; d_gene: TRBD2; j_gene: TRBJ2-7; CDR3nt: TGTGCCAGCAGCTCTAGTAGCGGGAGGACCAAGTCCGAGCAGTACTTC; CDR3aa: CASSSSSGRTKSEQYF
abundance: NA; v_gene: TRBV4-3; d_gene: TRBD1; j_gene: TRBJ2-7; CDR3nt: TGCGCCAGCAGCCAGTACCTCACAGGGGGCTCTAGGGAGCAGTACTTC; CDR3aa: CASSQYLTGGSREQYF
abundance: NA; v_gene: TRBV2; d_gene: TRBD1; j_gene: TRBJ2-7; CDR3nt: TGTGCCAGTGAAGGGACAGTAACCGGGTACGAGCAGTACTTC; CDR3aa: CASEGTVTGYEQYF
abundance: few; v_gene: TRBV5-1; d_gene: NA; j_gene: TRBJ2-7; CDR3nt: TGCGCCAGCAGCGTCGAAGGGCACTACGAGCAGTACTTC; CDR3aa: CASSVEGHYEQYF
abundance: few; v_gene: TRBV10-3; d_gene: NA; j_gene: TRBJ1-1; CDR3nt: TGTGCCGGGGGCTCTAGGGTGAACACTGAAGCTTTCTTT; CDR3aa: CAGGSRVNTEAFF
abundance: few; v_gene: TRBV12-3/TRBV12-4; d_gene: TRBD1; j_gene: TRBJ2-7; CDR3nt: TGTGCCAGCAGCCCCGGACAGGCTTCCTACGAGCAGTACTTC; CDR3aa: CASSPGQASYEQYF
abundance: NA; v_gene: TRBV10-3; d_gene: NA; j_gene: TRBJ1-5; CDR3nt: TGTGCCATCAGTGAGTCGAAGGGTCCCAGCAATCAGCCCCAGCATTTT; CDR3aa: CAISESKGPSNQPQHF
abundance: few; v_gene: TRBV7-2; d_gene: NA; j_gene: TRBJ2-2; CDR3nt: TGTGCCAGCAGCTTAGAAGGAGGGGAGCTGTTTTTT; CDR3aa: CASSLEGGELFF
abundance: NA; v_gene: TRBV5-1; d_gene: NA; j_gene: TRBJ1-2; CDR3nt: TGCGCCAGCAAGCCTGAGGCGACAGTGCTTGGCTACACCTTC; CDR3aa: CASKPEATVLGYTF
abundance: few; v_gene: TRBV10-3; d_gene: TRBD2; j_gene: TRBJ2-1; CDR3nt: TGTGCCATCAGTGAGTCGACAGGCGGGGGGGCCTACAATGAGCAGTTCTTC; CDR3aa: CAISESTGGGAYNEQFF
abundance: NA; v_gene: TRBV29-1; d_gene: TRBD2; j_gene: TRBJ2-1; CDR3nt: TGCAGCGTTGCCGGGACTAGCGGCACCGTCTACAATGAGCAGTTCTTC; CDR3aa: CSVAGTSGTVYNEQFF
abundance: few; v_gene: TRBV7-9; d_gene: TRBD2; j_gene: TRBJ2-1; CDR3nt: TGTGCCAGCAGGCCCGCCCGGCGGGAGGGCCTGGATGAGCAGTTCTTC; CDR3aa: CASRPARREGLDEQFF
abundance: NA; v_gene: TRBV7-9; d_gene: TRBD1; j_gene: TRBJ2-5; CDR3nt: TGTGCCAGCAGCCGGACAGGGGCTCAAGAGACCCAGTACTTC; CDR3aa: CASSRTGAQETQYF
abundance: NA; v_gene: TRBV20-1; d_gene: TRBD2; j_gene: TRBJ2-3; CDR3nt: TGCAGTGCTAGAGGACTAGCGGGAGTGGACGGTACGCAGTATTTT; CDR3aa: CSARGLAGVDGTQYF
abundance: NA; v_gene: TRBV6-2/TRBV6-3; d_gene: NA; j_gene: TRBJ2-1; CDR3nt: TGTGCCAGCAGTGTCCGGGGGATTATAGCCTACAATGAGCAGTTCTTC; CDR3aa: CASSVRGIIAYNEQFF
abundance: few; v_gene: TRBV28; d_gene: TRBD1; j_gene: TRBJ2-7; CDR3nt: TGTGCCAGCAGTTCCCCGGGACAGGGGTCGGACGAGCAGTACTTC; CDR3aa: CASSSPGQGSDEQYF
abundance: NA; v_gene: TRBV29-1; d_gene: NA; j_gene: TRBJ1-1; CDR3nt: TGCAGCGGTAAGGAAGTCACTGAAGCTTTCTTT; CDR3aa: CSGKEVTEAFF
abundance: NA; v_gene: TRBV6-1; d_gene: NA; j_gene: TRBJ2-3; CDR3nt: TGTGCCAGCAATCTACGGGCGGCTAGCAGATTCTCCAATACGCAGTATTTT; CDR3aa: CASNLRAASRFSNTQYF
abundance: few; v_gene: TRBV2; d_gene: TRBD2; j_gene: TRBJ2-1; CDR3nt: TGTGCCAGCACCTCACGGGGGGGAGGATACAATGAGCAGTTCTTC; CDR3aa: CASTSRGGGYNEQFF
abundance: NA; v_gene: TRBV6-5; d_gene: NA; j_gene: TRBJ2-2; CDR3nt: TGTGCCAGCAGTCAGGACAGAAGAGGCGCCGGGGAGCTGTTTTTT; CDR3aa: CASSQDRRGAGELFF
abundance: few; v_gene: TRBV6-2/TRBV6-3; d_gene: NA; j_gene: TRBJ2-1; CDR3nt: TGTGCCAGCAGTTACCAGACGGGGAGTTCCCAGTTCTTC; CDR3aa: CASSYQTGSSQFF
abundance: few; v_gene: TRBV16; d_gene: NA; j_gene: TRBJ2-7; CDR3nt: TGTGCCAGCAGCCATGGGGGGATCTACGAGCAGTACTTC; CDR3aa: CASSHGGIYEQYF
abundance: few; v_gene: TRBV12-5; d_gene: NA; j_gene: TRBJ2-1; CDR3nt: TGTGCTAGTGGAACCGACTACCACAATGAGCAGTTCTTC; CDR3aa: CASGTDYHNEQFF
abundance: few; v_gene: TRBV15; d_gene: NA; j_gene: TRBJ2-5; CDR3nt: TGTGCCACCAGCGGGGGGCCGGCCCAGTACTTC; CDR3aa: CATSGGPAQYF
abundance: NA; v_gene: TRBV28; d_gene: TRBD2; j_gene: TRBJ2-1; CDR3nt: TGTGCCAGCACTCGACTAGCGGGACGGTCCTACAATGAGCAGTTCTTC; CDR3aa: CASTRLAGRSYNEQFF
abundance: few; v_gene: TRBV12-3/TRBV12-4; d_gene: NA; j_gene: TRBJ2-1; CDR3nt: TGTGCCAGCATCCTAGCGACAGGGTACTACAATGAGCAGTTCTTC; CDR3aa: CASILATGYYNEQFF
abundance: NA; v_gene: TRBV4-1; d_gene: NA; j_gene: TRBJ2-1; CDR3nt: TGCGCCAGCAGCCAAGATCAAGGAGCCTACAATGAGCAGTTCTTC; CDR3aa: CASSQDQGAYNEQFF
abundance: NA; v_gene: TRBV20-1; d_gene: NA; j_gene: TRBJ1-2; CDR3nt: TGCAGTGCTAGAGATTCGGGGGCAGGTGGCTACACCTTC; CDR3aa: CSARDSGAGGYTF
abundance: few; v_gene: TRBV18; d_gene: NA; j_gene: TRBJ2-5; CDR3nt: TGTGCCAGCTCACAGGGCACGTCCGGCGAGACCCAGTACTTC; CDR3aa: CASSQGTSGETQYF
abundance: NA; v_gene: TRBV20-1; d_gene: NA; j_gene: TRBJ2-3; CDR3nt: TGCAGTGCTAGAGAGGTCCGAGCACGGGATACGCAGTATTTT; CDR3aa: CSAREVRARDTQYF
abundance: NA; v_gene: TRBV14; d_gene: NA; j_gene: TRBJ2-1; CDR3nt: TGTGCCAGCAGCCCAGGACTTTCCCTCTTTAATGAGCAGTTCTTC; CDR3aa: CASSPGLSLFNEQFF
abundance: many; v_gene: TRBV29-1; d_gene: NA; j_gene: TRBJ2-1; CDR3nt: TGCAGCGCTAGGGACAGACTCTACTCCGGGGGTGAGCAGTTCTTC; CDR3aa: CSARDRLYSGGEQFF
abundance: few; v_gene: TRBV7-7; d_gene: NA; j_gene: TRBJ1-4; CDR3nt: TGTGCTAGCAGCTTGGGGTCGGAAAATGAAAAACTGTTTTTT; CDR3aa: CASSLGSENEKLFF
abundance: NA; v_gene: TRBV7-2; d_gene: TRBD2; j_gene: TRBJ2-5; CDR3nt: TGTGCCAGCAGCTCGGGACTAGCGGGAAAGTCACAAGAGACCCAGTACTTC; CDR3aa: CASSSGLAGKSQETQYF
abundance: NA; v_gene: TRBV12-3/TRBV12-4; d_gene: TRBD1; j_gene: TRBJ1-2; CDR3nt: TGTGCCAGCAGATTAACAGGGGGCGCATTTAGCAATGGCTACACCTTC; CDR3aa: CASRLTGGAFSNGYTF
abundance: NA; v_gene: TRBV5-1; d_gene: TRBD2; j_gene: TRBJ2-1; CDR3nt: TGCGCCAGCAGCATACGACCTAGCGGTATGTCCTACAATGAGCAGTTCTTC; CDR3aa: CASSIRPSGMSYNEQFF
abundance: NA; v_gene: TRBV27; d_gene: NA; j_gene: TRBJ2-7; CDR3nt: TGTGCCAGCAGAAAGGCCGGTTACAGCGAGCAGTACTTC; CDR3aa: CASRKAGYSEQYF
abundance: few; v_gene: TRBV10-3; d_gene: TRBD1; j_gene: TRBJ2-5; CDR3nt: TGTGCCATCAGCCCGGGACAGGGGGGAGAGACCCAGTACTTC; CDR3aa: CAISPGQGGETQYF
abundance: NA; v_gene: TRBV12-3/TRBV12-4; d_gene: NA; j_gene: TRBJ1-2; CDR3nt: TGTGCCAGCAGTTTAAACGGGTATGGCTACACCTTC; CDR3aa: CASSLNGYGYTF
abundance: NA; v_gene: TRBV19; d_gene: NA; j_gene: TRBJ2-1; CDR3nt: TGTGCCAGTAACGGAGAGGCTTACAATGAGCAGTTCTTC; CDR3aa: CASNGEAYNEQFF
abundance: few; v_gene: TRBV14; d_gene: TRBD2; j_gene: TRBJ2-3; CDR3nt: TGTGCCAGCAGCCAAGTGGGGCTAGCGGGGAGCATCACAGATACGCAGTATTTT; CDR3aa: CASSQVGLAGSITDTQYF
abundance: few; v_gene: TRBV29-1; d_gene: NA; j_gene: TRBJ1-2; CDR3nt: TGCAGCGTTGAAGATAAGGGGAGGGGGGGCGGCTACACCTTC; CDR3aa: CSVEDKGRGGGYTF
abundance: NA; v_gene: TRBV12-3/TRBV12-4; d_gene: NA; j_gene: TRBJ2-1; CDR3nt: TGTGCCAGCAGTTTGGCACAGTTCGAGTTCTTC; CDR3aa: CASSLAQFEFF
abundance: few; v_gene: TRBV9; d_gene: TRBD1; j_gene: TRBJ2-7; CDR3nt: TGTGCCAGCAGCGTAAACGACAGGGAGTTCGCGCAGTACTTC; CDR3aa: CASSVNDREFAQYF
abundance: once; v_gene: TRBV27; d_gene: NA; j_gene: TRBJ1-2; CDR3nt: TGTGCCAGCGCTAGCATGGCCTCCACCAGGATCTATGGCTACACCTTC; CDR3aa: CASASMASTRIYGYTF